The clone carrying this T cell receptor (beta chain) was detected only a few times. CDR1 and CDR2 from the germline V gene are LGHDT and YNNKEL (reference sequence). The length of the CDR3 is 14 residues. The V gene lost 1 base and the J gene lost 3 bases, with 9 bases spanning the gap. Source study methods: Estimated nucleated cell counts came from reference gene primer amplification. Profiled with immunoSEQ multiplex PCR; TCRdb holds only in-frame clones, not every one. From that table come the V and J calls and clone size; the DNA was used to work out D and trimming. The data contain about 150,000 clones, around 80% of them singletons. The data derive from a study of blood T cell repertoires in COVID-19. As for the study in general: From the United States, Italy and Spain came samples of acute and convalescent COVID-19. Sources were T cells, B-cell-depleted T cells, or PBMCs; the material itself was cDNA or gDNA.

The TCR sequence derives from a man aged 50-60 years with acute or convalescent COVID-19. Sequenced: peripheral blood. This chain links TRBV3-1 (or the pseudogene TRBV3-2) with TRBJ2-5, with a weak D call TRBD1 (5 bases). CDR3 sequence reads: CASSQVGAEETQYF. The CDR3 DNA follows: TGTGCCAGCAGCCAAGTTGGGGCAGAAGAGACCCAGTACTTC.